Listed below are T cell receptor beta chains from one sample, sequenced in a study of HIV-infected patients and healthy controls. One entry per CDR3 protein, called by TCRdb with MiXCR from the 5' RACE reads. In the table there are roughly 15,000 distinct CDR3 sequences, about 10% of which are singletons. The sequenced sample consisted of blood. Source of these receptors: an adult in good health. Both conserved end residues are part of each CDR3. The order of the fields is J gene, D gene, clone size, V gene, CDR3 DNA, CDR3 protein. The D gene is left open where the match is weak. For some rows the clone size is stated as once, few or many, or as a class when expanded; others skip it.

>TRBJ1-6|.|medium-sized|TRBV6-1
TGTGCCAGCTGGAGTAGGGCTAATTCACCCCTCCACTTT
CASWSRANSPLHF
>TRBJ2-3|.|.|TRBV14
TGTGCCAGCAGCCAAGCCGAGCTCGGCGCGCCTGATACGCAGTATTTT
CASSQAELGAPDTQYF
>TRBJ2-7|.|medium-sized|TRBV2
TGTGCCAGCAAAGCGGGTAGCTACGAGCAGTACTTC
CASKAGSYEQYF
>TRBJ2-1|TRBD2|medium-sized|TRBV25-1
TGTGCCAGCAGTGAAATAGCGGGGCAGGACAATGAGCAGTTCTTC
CASSEIAGQDNEQFF
>TRBJ1-1|.|few|TRBV12-3/TRBV12-4
TGTGCCAGCAGCCTCCCCCCGGGCACTGAAGCTTTCTTT
CASSLPPGTEAFF
>TRBJ2-2|.|many|TRBV30
TGTGCCTGGAGCGCCCCGGGGACAATCCCCACCGGGGAGCTGTTTTTT
CAWSAPGTIPTGELFF
>TRBJ2-7|.|once|TRBV7-9
TGTGCCAGCAGCCTCCTCGACGGGTACGAGCAGTACTTC
CASSLLDGYEQYF
>TRBJ2-1|.|many|TRBV27
TGTGCCAGCAGCCCCCAGGGTGATGAGCAGTTCTTC
CASSPQGDEQFF
>TRBJ2-1|TRBD2|medium-sized|TRBV18
TGTGCCAGCTCACCCGGGACTAGCCATGAGCAGTTCTTC
CASSPGTSHEQFF
>TRBJ2-1|TRBD1|many|TRBV6-2/TRBV6-3
TGTGCCAGCAACGGACAGGGGTACAATGAGCAGTTCTTC
CASNGQGYNEQFF
>TRBJ1-1|TRBD1|many|TRBV6-6
TGTGCCAGCAGTCTGGCGGGACAGGAAGCTTTCTTT
CASSLAGQEAFF
>TRBJ2-1|TRBD2|many|TRBV11-1
TGTGCCAGCAGCTCTTCCGGGACTAGCCCCAATGAGCAGTTCTTC
CASSSSGTSPNEQFF
>TRBJ1-1|.|few|TRBV27
TGTGCCAGCAGTTTGAGACCTTTCGACACTGAAGCTTTCTTT
CASSLRPFDTEAFF
>TRBJ2-1|TRBD2|few|TRBV6-2/TRBV6-3
TGTGCCAGCAGTTATAATTTAGCGGGAGCCCCGAGCTCCTACAATGAGCAGTTCTTC
CASSYNLAGAPSSYNEQFF
>TRBJ1-1|TRBD1|medium-sized|TRBV4-3
TGCGCCAGCAGCCAAGAGACAGGGGGCCTCGCTGAAGCTTTCTTT
CASSQETGGLAEAFF
>TRBJ2-3|.|many|TRBV7-6
TGTGCCAGCAGCGACGGACCGAGCACAGATACGCAGTATTTT
CASSDGPSTDTQYF
>TRBJ2-1|TRBD2|medium-sized|TRBV3-1
TGTGCCAGCGCCGGGACTAGCGGGTCTAGTGAGCAGTTCTTC
CASAGTSGSSEQFF
>TRBJ2-7|TRBD1|many|TRBV6-2/TRBV6-3
TGTGCCAGCACCATAACAGGGGCTTTATCCGAGCAGTACTTC
CASTITGALSEQYF
>TRBJ2-1|TRBD2|medium-sized|TRBV29-1
TGCAGCGTTGAAGGGGGACTAGCGGGTACCTACAATGAGCAGTTCTTC
CSVEGGLAGTYNEQFF
>TRBJ1-1|.|many|TRBV11-3
TGTGCCAGCAGCTTAGTGGGACCGCTGAACACTGAAGCTTTCTTT
CASSLVGPLNTEAFF
>TRBJ2-5|TRBD2|few|TRBV19
TGTGCCAGTAGTATCCTCGGGACTAGCGCCCAAGAGACCCAGTACTTC
CASSILGTSAQETQYF
>TRBJ2-1|TRBD2|.|TRBV6-2/TRBV6-3
TGTGCCAGCAGTTACACCCTAGCGGGGGGTCTACCGTACAATGAGCAGTTCTTC
CASSYTLAGGLPYNEQFF
>TRBJ1-1|.|many|TRBV5-6
TGTGCCAGCAGCTTAAGCCCCGCGGCTGAAGCTTTCTTT
CASSLSPAAEAFF
>TRBJ1-5|.|medium-sized|TRBV6-2/TRBV6-3
TGTGCCAGCAGTTACGGTAGGAGGGGCGGCAATCAGCCCCAGCATTTT
CASSYGRRGGNQPQHF
>TRBJ2-1|TRBD1|many|TRBV7-2
TGTGCCAGCAGCGGGTGGACAGGAAACAATGAGCAGTTCTTC
CASSGWTGNNEQFF
>TRBJ1-1|.|.|TRBV12-3/TRBV12-4
TGTGCCAGCAGTCCAAAGAGGAATGGACTTCTACACCCGGGCGTGAACACTGAAGCTTTCTTT
CASSPKRNGLLHPGVNTEAFF
>TRBJ2-1|TRBD2|.|TRBV4-3
TGCGCCAGCAGCCAAGAAGCGGCTAGCGGATACAATGAGCAGTTCTTC
CASSQEAASGYNEQFF
>TRBJ2-1|TRBD2|many|TRBV7-2
TGTGCCAGCAGCCGGGGACTAGCGGGAATGAGCTCCTACAATGAGCAGTTCTTC
CASSRGLAGMSSYNEQFF
>TRBJ2-1|.|many|TRBV20-1
TGCAGTGCTAGAGGAGAGCGGGCCCCCAATGAGCAGTTCTTC
CSARGERAPNEQFF
>TRBJ2-1|.|medium-sized|TRBV3-1
TGTGCCAGCAGCCAAGATCTGTGGCAGTTCTTC
CASSQDLWQFF